The 18 T cell receptor beta chains reported below all come from one sample, sequenced in a study of blood T cell repertoires in COVID-19. Data came from immunoSEQ multiplex PCR; TCRdb stores just in-frame clones and leaves some out. Of some 150,000 clones in the sample, 70% to 90% are singletons; the top ten hold 1% to 1.2%. Sequencing input: peripheral blood. These receptors all stem from a man aged 40-50 years with acute or convalescent COVID-19.

The chain uses TRBV24-1 and TRBJ2-5; TRBD1 might be the D (6 bases). The V gene lost 1 base and the J gene lost 0 bases, with 8 bases spanning the gap. Germline lookup yields CDR1 KGHDR and CDR2 SFDVKD. CDR3 length equals 15 residues. The CDR3 sequence: CATSDLRTDQETQYF. Written as DNA, the CDR3 is TGTGCCACCAGTGATTTAAGGACAGACCAAGAGACCCAGTACTTC.

In regard to this clone: The same CDR3 is also encoded by other DNA sequences in this sample. The chain recombines TRBV6-2 or TRBV6-3 with TRBJ2-7, with D possibly being TRBD2 (6 bases). CDR1 MNHEY and CDR2 SVGEGT come from the germline V gene. V gave up 2 bases and J gave up 3 bases, with 11 bases separating them. The CDR3 is 14 residues long. The CDR3 DNA reads as TGTGCCAGCAGTTACCCCGGGGGAGGCTACGAGCAGTACTTC. Its translation: CASSYPGGGYEQYF.

A single count supports this clone. The genes are TRBV3-1 (or the pseudogene TRBV3-2) and TRBJ1-6; perhaps TRBD1 as D (5 bases). The V and J ends lost 4 bases and 3 bases respectively, with 7 bases between them. The germline gives CDR1 LGHDT, CDR2 YNNKEL (reference sequence). The CDR3 runs 14 residues. CDR3 residues: CASSLQGYNSPLHF. In nucleotides, the CDR3 is TGTGCCAGCAGCCTGCAGGGCTATAATTCACCCCTCCACTTT.

V usage is TRBV7-3 and J usage is TRBJ2-2, with D possibly being TRBD2 (6 bases). The CDR3 is 15 amino acids. V was cut by 2 bases and J by 7 bases, with 14 bases left in between. CDR1 is SGHTA and CDR2 is FQGTGA in the germline V gene. The CDR3 loop is CASSLLGISGGELFF. As DNA, the CDR3 is TGTGCCAGCAGCTTATTAGGGATTAGCGGCGGGGAGCTGTTTTTT. The full variable domain, with the rest looked up from reference TRBV7-3 and TRBJ2-2, is GAGVSQTPSNKVTEKGKYVELRCDPISGHTALYWYRQSLGQGPEFLIYFQGTGAADDSGLPNDRFFAVRPEGSVSTLKIQRTERGDSAVYLCASSLLGISGGELFFGEGSRLTVL.

This clone was found a few times. CDR3 nucleotide sequence: TGCGCCAGCAGCCAAGTCACCGGGACAGGGGGCGACGAGCAGTACTTC. Translated: CASSQVTGTGGDEQYF. The chain recombines TRBV4-3 with TRBJ2-7; 12 bases map to TRBD1. CDR1 is LGHNA and CDR2 is YSLEER in the germline V gene. Trimming removed 1 base from V and 5 bases from J; junction bases left unmatched: 6. There are 16 residues in the CDR3.

This chain connects TRBV6-5 to TRBJ2-4; unclear D gene. CDR1 is MNHEY, CDR2 SVGAGI, per germline. V was pared by 2 bases and J by 5 bases, with 16 bases between. This CDR3 has 16 residues. CDR3 in DNA: TGTGCCAGCAGTTACCACTATACGGGTCCGGAAAACATTCAGTACTTC. This encodes CASSYHYTGPENIQYF.

The J gene is TRBJ2-3, the V gene TRBV7-2, with TRBD2 matching 10 bases. Germline assignment: CDR1 SGHTA and CDR2 FQGNSA. V was pared by 4 bases and J by 0 bases, with 4 bases of the junction left unmatched. The CDR3 is 16 amino acids. The CDR3: CASSSLAGISTDTQYF. CDR3 nucleotide sequence: TGTGCCAGCAGCTCACTAGCGGGGATAAGCACAGATACGCAGTATTTT. The full variable domain, completed using reference TRBV7-2 and TRBJ2-3, is GAGVSQSPSNKVTEKGKDVELRCDPISGHTALYWYRQSLGQGLEFLIYFQGNSAPDKSGLPSDRFSAERTGGSVSTLTIQRTQQEDSAVYLCASSSLAGISTDTQYFGPGTRLTVL.

This chain links TRBV6-2 or TRBV6-3 with TRBJ2-3; 7 bases map to TRBD1. J gave up 4 bases and V 6 bases, and 19 bases lay outside the gene matches. There are 18 residues in the CDR3. Germline V lookup: CDR1 MNHEY, CDR2 SVGEGT. The CDR3, as DNA: TGTGCCAGCAGCCCTGACGACAGGGTCACGGTTGGTGCAGATACGCAGTATTTT. Translation: CASSPDDRVTVGADTQYF.

About this clone: An end of the junction does not agree with germline; a read error may underlie this. The gene calls are TRBV3-1 (or the pseudogene TRBV3-2) and TRBJ2-7; D unclear. The CDR3 runs 13 residues. Per the germline V gene, CDR1 is LGHDT and CDR2 is YNNKEL (reference sequence). The CDR3 DNA reads as TGTGCCAGCAGCGAAGATGCAGCTGGGCGGCAGTACTTC. It translates to CASSEDAAGRQYF.

This sequence joins TRBV30 and TRBJ1-6; D is uncertain. Looked up from germline, CDR1 is GTSNPN and CDR2 is SVGIG (reference sequence). The CDR3 is 13 residues long. Trimming took 1 base from V and 8 from J, leaving 9 bases between them. In nucleotides, the CDR3 is TGTGCCTGGAGTGAGCAGGAAGATTCACCCCTCCACTTT. Protein product: CAWSEQEDSPLHF.

V is TRBV4-1 and J is TRBJ2-5, with D perhaps matching TRBD2 (5 bases). The CDR3 has 13 residues. Germline loops: CDR1 MGHRA, CDR2 YSYEKL. V was clipped by 4 bases and J by 1 base, with 7 bases between them. This chain's CDR3 is CASSRGAQETQYF. The CDR3 DNA is TGCGCCAGCAGCCGGGGAGCCCAAGAGACCCAGTACTTC.

The V call is TRBV28, the J call TRBJ1-1; D may be TRBD1 (5 bases). The CDR3 sequence is 15 residues long. Germline V gives CDR1 MDHEN, CDR2 SYDVKM. Trimming took 1 base from V and 10 from J, leaving 19 bases between them. Here the CDR3 reads CASSLLSAGKGLAFF. CDR3 DNA sequence: TGTGCCAGCAGTTTATTATCGGCAGGGAAGGGTTTAGCTTTCTTT. Looking up the rest from reference TRBV28 and TRBJ1-1 gives the full variable domain: DVKVTQSSRYLVKRTGEKVFLECVQDMDHENMFWYRQDPGLGLRLIYFSYDVKMKEKGDIPEGYSVSREKKERFSLILESASTNQTSMYLCASSLLSAGKGLAFFGQGTRLTVV.

The rearrangement joins TRBV5-1 to TRBJ2-5, with a weak D call TRBD1 (6 bases). Trimming took 0 bases from V and 6 from J, leaving 15 bases between them. The CDR3 spans 15 residues. Per germline, CDR1 SGHRS and CDR2 YFSETQ. The CDR3 region is CASSLDTGNMKTQYF. The CDR3 coding sequence is TGCGCCAGCAGCTTGGATACAGGGAATATGAAGACCCAGTACTTC.

CDR3 nucleotides: TGTGCTAGTGGTTGGCGGACAGGCCCTTCCTACGAGCAGTACTTC. Translation: CASGWRTGPSYEQYF. The chain links TRBV12-5 to TRBJ2-7, with 7 bases lining up with TRBD1. The CDR3 consists of 15 residues. J gave up 1 base and V 4 bases, and 7 bases lay outside the gene matches. Germline assignment: CDR1 LGHNT and CDR2 FRNRAP.

CDR3 in amino acids: CASSQDENLETQYF. In DNA form, the CDR3 reads TGTGCCAGCAGCCAAGATGAGAATCTAGAGACCCAGTACTTC. V is TRBV3-1 (or the pseudogene TRBV3-2) and J is TRBJ2-5; D remains unclear. Trimming stripped 0 bases from V and 4 bases from J, with 9 bases between. Per germline, CDR1 LGHDT and CDR2 YNNKEL (reference sequence). The CDR3 is made up of 14 amino acids.

V usage is TRBV2 and J usage is TRBJ1-2; 8 positions agree with TRBD1. This CDR3 region has 14 residues. Unmatched junction bases numbered 3, after V lost 5 bases and J lost 1 base. CDR1 SNHLY and CDR2 FYNNEI come from the germline V gene. The CDR3 here is CASSLGQGNYGYTF. The CDR3 DNA is TGTGCCAGCAGTCTCGGACAGGGTAACTATGGCTACACCTTC.

This clone was detected once. This sequence joins TRBV4-2 and TRBJ2-1, with D perhaps TRBD2 (7 bases). Germline-derived CDR1 and CDR2 are LGHNA and YNFKEQ. Trimming left V 2 bases short and J 9 bases short, with 20 bases between. The CDR3 covers 16 residues. The chain's CDR3 is CASSQLGKGGPGEQFF. In nucleotides, the CDR3 is TGTGCCAGCAGCCAATTGGGGAAGGGGGGGCCCGGTGAGCAGTTCTTC.

The CDR3 coding sequence is TGTGCCAGCAATTTTGAGGGGAGGGGTAATGAAAAACTGTTTTTT. Its translation: CASNFEGRGNEKLFF. This chain uses TRBV2 with TRBJ1-4; weak D call: TRBD1 (5 bases). The germline V gene encodes CDR1 SNHLY and CDR2 FYNNEI. This CDR3 is 15 amino acids long. The V end was cut by 7 bases, the J end by 4 bases, with 16 bases between. Complete variable domain (other parts from reference TRBV2 and TRBJ1-4): EPEVTQTPSHQVTQMGQEVILRCVPISNHLYFYWYRQILGQKVEFLVSFYNNEISEKSEIFDDQFSVERPDGSNFTLKIRSTKLEDSAMYFCASNFEGRGNEKLFFGSGTQLSVL.